One sample yielded the 11 T cell receptor beta chains listed below, sequenced in a study of OX40 agonist ivuxolimab in advanced cancers. Libraries were made using the immunoSEQ multiplex PCR assay. Not all clones reach the TCRdb copy of this immuneACCESS table, which keeps in-frame sequences only. Checked studies attribute under half of the gap to unresolved V genes and leave the rest unexplained. This sample gives 9,000 to 15,000 clones in total; 85% to 90% of them show up just once. Of the sample, roughly 49% falls within the top ten clones. The sample was CD4+ or CD8+ T cells sorted from blood, taken in a trial of the OX40 agonist ivuxolimab. These receptors were taken from an adult with an advanced solid tumor such as melanoma, head and neck, liver or kidney cancer.

This clone has just one count. The V call is TRBV20-1, the J call TRBJ2-1; D is unclear. The germline CDR1 and CDR2 sequences are DFQATT and SNEGSKA (reference sequence). V shed 3 bases and J shed 10 bases, with 7 bases lying between them. The CDR3 is made up of 10 amino acids. The CDR3: CSASVREQFF. CDR3 DNA sequence: TGCAGTGCTAGTGTTCGGGAGCAGTTCTTC.

The rearrangement uses TRBV9 and TRBJ2-3; D is possibly TRBD1 or TRBD2 (5 bases each). The CDR3 runs 14 residues. From germline, CDR1 is SGDLS and CDR2 YYNGEE. The ends were cut back, 2 bases at V and 10 bases at J, with 17 bases in the middle. CDR3 residues: CASSVRETPWAQYF. In DNA form, the CDR3 reads TGTGCCAGCAGCGTCAGGGAGACCCCTTGGGCGCAGTATTTT.

Note on this clone: The final CDR3 position lacks the conserved phenylalanine or tryptophan, pointing to a likely read error. The DNA is left out, because the CDR3 cannot be placed on it with certainty; the CDR3 is given as TCRdb lists it. The chain has TRBV21-1 and TRBJ2-3; the table names TRBD2, a call not compared with the DNA. TRBV21-1 is marked as a pseudogene. Counting both end residues, the CDR3 totals 9 amino acids. CDR3 loop: CAPGSHRLG.

V usage is TRBV27 and J usage is TRBJ2-5; no clear D. This CDR3 comprises 13 residues. Trimming took 4 bases from V and 2 from J, leaving 8 bases between them. Germline V gene data show CDR1 as MNHEY and CDR2 as SMNVEV (reference sequence). CDR3 sequence reads: CASSYAVQETQYF. The CDR3 bases are TGTGCCAGCAGTTACGCCGTACAAGAGACCCAGTACTTC.

V gene TRBV7-8 combines with J gene TRBJ2-7; TRBD2 aligns across 9 bases. Trimming took 3 bases from V and 8 from J; bases not matched to a gene: 11. CDR3 length: 15 residues. CDR1 SGHVS and CDR2 FQNEAQ come from the germline V gene. Here the CDR3 DNA reads TGTGCCAGCAGCTTGGAGCGGGAGGACTCCTTGAAGCAGTACTTC. Its protein product is CASSLEREDSLKQYF.

This chain's CDR3 is CASSLGLGQEGYTF. The CDR3 coding sequence is TGTGCCAGCAGCTTAGGTTTGGGACAGGAGGGCTACACCTTC. V gene TRBV7-2 combines with J gene TRBJ1-2, with 8 bases lining up with TRBD1. The CDR3 runs 14 residues. Germline lookup yields CDR1 SGHTA and CDR2 FQGNSA. Germline trimming cut 1 base from V and 8 bases from J; bases unmatched to any gene: 6. Full variable domain (outside the CDR3, taken from reference TRBV7-2 and TRBJ1-2): GAGVSQSPSNKVTEKGKDVELRCDPISGHTALYWYRQSLGQGLEFLIYFQGNSAPDKSGLPSDRFSAERTGGSVSTLTIQRTQQEDSAVYLCASSLGLGQEGYTFGSGTRLTVV.

The chain employs TRBV6-5 and TRBJ2-3, with a weak D call TRBD1 (5 bases). V was cut by 0 bases and J by 0 bases, with 10 bases left in between. The CDR3 totals 16 residues. The germline V gene encodes CDR1 MNHEY and CDR2 SVGAGI. The CDR3 DNA follows: TGTGCCAGCAGTTACTCGATGCCAGGGAGCACAGATACGCAGTATTTT. Encoded protein: CASSYSMPGSTDTQYF.

The gene calls are TRBV18 and TRBJ2-5; D unresolved. Germline CDR1 KGHSH, CDR2 LQKENI. CDR3 size: 13 residues. V lost 0 bases and J lost 5, with 7 bases in between. CDR3 in amino acids: CASSPPGRETQYF. CDR3 nucleotide sequence: TGTGCCAGCTCACCACCTGGGCGGGAGACCCAGTACTTC.

A single count supports this clone. This chain links TRBV29-1 with TRBJ1-2; TRBD1 is a possible D gene (5 bases). CDR1 is SQVTM and CDR2 is ANQGSEA in the germline V gene. V lost 5 bases and J lost 7, with 17 bases in between. The CDR3 has 13 residues. The CDR3 bases are TGCAGCGTTCAGGGAGGGCCTTTCGGTGGCTACACCTTC. It yields the protein CSVQGGPFGGYTF.

The chain carries TRBV7-3 and TRBJ2-6; D is unclear. The CDR3 sequence is 14 residues long. V was clipped by 3 bases and J by 0 bases, with 3 bases between them. Germline V gene lookup returns CDR1 SGHTA and CDR2 FQGTGA. CDR3 in amino acids: CASSFGSGANVLTF. Here the CDR3 DNA reads TGTGCCAGCAGCTTCGGCTCTGGGGCCAACGTCCTGACTTTC.

CDR3 loop: CASSPGTSLSYEQYF. CDR3 nucleotide sequence: TGTGCCAGCAGCCCCGGGACTAGTTTATCCTACGAGCAGTACTTC. The J gene is TRBJ2-7, the V gene TRBV5-5, with 8 bases identical to TRBD2. The CDR3 totals 15 residues. V shed 4 bases, J shed 1 base, and the junction held 7 bases outside the gene matches. CDR1 SGHKS and CDR2 YYEKEE come from the germline V gene (reference sequence). The complete variable domain, with remaining parts taken from reference TRBV5-5 and TRBJ2-7, reads DAGVTQSPTHLIKTRGQQVTLRCSPISGHKSVSWYQQVLGQGPQFIFQYYEKEERGRGNFPDRFSARQFPNYSSELNVNALLLGDSALYLCASSPGTSLSYEQYFGPGTRLTVT.